This T cell receptor beta chain is from a study of beta chain features in type 1 diabetes. Study at large: Researchers looked at some 99 million sorted cells across all samples.

The single heparinised draw taken from each donor contained around 100 mL of blood on average. This clone has a handful of counts. Its antigen remains unknown. Trimming pared 3 bases from V and 15 bases from J, leaving 17 bases between. The CDR3 has 13 amino acids. Germline CDR1 SEHNR, CDR2 FQNEAQ (reference sequence). Expressed TCRB transcripts were sequenced, since all the RNA that had been isolated was reverse transcribed. Profiling relied on immunoSEQ multiplex PCR, and the TCRdb table lists in-frame clones only, not all of them. This sample has around 500,000 clones, with about 30% found just once. Overall study results and limits: Shorter templates might be favored by PCR, and equally so in patients and in controls.

The sequence came from a man aged 18-30 years in good health. The chain couples TRBV7-9 to TRBJ1-4; D is ambiguous. Material for sequencing was naive CD4+ T cells from blood. The CDR3 spells CASSFDPFHSVFF. In DNA form, the CDR3 reads TGTGCCAGCAGCTTCGACCCATTCCACTCGGTGTTTTTT.